This is a list of T cell receptor beta chains from one sample in a study of blood T cell dynamics during melanoma immunotherapy. Sequencing used immunoSEQ multiplex PCR; TCRdb keeps in-frame clones, though not all of them. The sample has about 1,600 clones, under 85% seen once. The sample here was CD8+ T cells from blood, taken from a patient treated with checkpoint blockade. These receptors were collected from a human donor with melanoma. Each CDR3 is given with its conserved first and last residue. Each record gives: CDR3 length, clone size, J gene, D gene, V gene, CDR3 DNA, CDR3 protein. The D gene is left open where the match is weak. Where a row states a size, it is once, few, many or the class of an expanded clone; other rows omit it.

11	-	TRBJ2-7	-	TRBV7-8	TGTGCCAGCAGCTCAACCCTCGAGCAGTACTTC	CASSSTLEQYF
15	-	TRBJ2-1	-	TRBV5-6	TGTGCCAGCAGCTTTCGGTTTGCGGCCTCGGGTGAGCAGTTCTTC	CASSFRFAASGEQFF
14	-	TRBJ2-1	-	TRBV6-5	TGTGCCAGCAGTCCGGTGGGCTCCTACAATGAGCAGTTCTTC	CASSPVGSYNEQFF
16	-	TRBJ2-7	-	TRBV10-3	TGTGCCATCAGTGATCCCCCCGGGGGCGGGGGCTACGAGCAGTACTTC	CAISDPPGGGGYEQYF
15	few	TRBJ1-5	TRBD1	TRBV28	TGTGCCAGCAGTGCAGGGGGCGTTAGCAATCAGCCCCAGCATTTT	CASSAGGVSNQPQHF
18	-	TRBJ2-7	-	TRBV1	TGCACCAGCAGCCTCAGGCCCGGGACACACACTAAATTCTACGAGCAGTACTTC	CTSSLRPGTHTKFYEQYF
12	-	TRBJ2-1	-	TRBV2	TGTGCCAGCACAACGGGTTACAATGAGCAGTTCTTC	CASTTGYNEQFF
14	-	TRBJ1-4	-	TRBV4-3	TGCGCCAGCAGCCCCCAGGGAAGGTTTGAAAAACTGTTTTTT	CASSPQGRFEKLFF
11	few	TRBJ2-1	-	TRBV30	TGTGCCTGGAGTGTGGTCGATGAGCAGTTCTTC	CAWSVVDEQFF
13	-	TRBJ1-1	-	TRBV6-5	TGTGCCAGCCAGGAGCGCGGGCGTGGTGAAGCTTTCTTT	CASQERGRGEAFF
16	-	TRBJ1-3	-	TRBV4-3	TGCGCCAGCAGCCAAGATAGCGGGCAGTCTGGAAACACCATATATTTT	CASSQDSGQSGNTIYF
17	-	TRBJ2-3	-	TRBV5-1	TGCGCCAGCAGCTTGTTCGCAACCCCGGGAGGCACAGATACGCAGTATTTT	CASSLFATPGGTDTQYF
16	-	TRBJ2-1	-	TRBV4-3	TGCGCCAGCAGCCAAGACCGGGACTTGCCCTGGAATGAGCAGTTCTTC	CASSQDRDLPWNEQFF
17	-	TRBJ2-5	-	TRBV29-1	TGCAGCGTTGATGAGGGGATAGTGCGGCGGGTCGGGGAGACCCAGTACTTC	CSVDEGIVRRVGETQYF
18	-	TRBJ2-3	-	TRBV4-1	TGCGCCAGCAGCTCCCCCGCCGGGTCCTTACCCGGCACAGATACGCAGTATTTT	CASSSPAGSLPGTDTQYF